Listed below are T cell receptor beta chains from one sample, sequenced in a study of CD8+CD57+ T cells in acquired aplastic anemia. From the reads, TCRdb called clonotypes with MiXCR, one entry per CDR3 protein. The sample records 200,000 or so distinct CDR3 sequences, less than 60% being singletons. Sequencing input: sorted CD4+, CD8+, or CD8+CD57+ T cells (not recorded which) from PBMCs. All receptors derive from a human donor with aplastic anemia. The CDR3 runs from the conserved cysteine through the conserved F or W. The D gene is left open where the match is weak. Size tells how often a clone was seen (once, few, many) or the class of an expanded clone, and some rows leave it out.

TRBV19	TRBJ1-6	-	15	-	TGTGCCAGTAGTATAGTGGCAGGAGGGAATTCACCCCTCCACTTT	CASSIVAGGNSPLHF
TRBV6-5	TRBJ1-2	TRBD1	16	few	TGTGCCAGCAGTTCCCGACAGGGGCTGGCTAACTATGGCTACACCTTC	CASSSRQGLANYGYTF
TRBV3-1	TRBJ1-6	-	14	many	TGTGCCAGCAGCCAACGGGCGGGGGGGTCACCCCTCCACTTT	CASSQRAGGSPLHF
TRBV7-6	TRBJ1-3	TRBD1	15	many	TGTGCCAGCAGCCCAACAGGGGACTCTGGAAACACCATATATTTT	CASSPTGDSGNTIYF
TRBV24-1	TRBJ2-5	TRBD2	13	many	TGTGCCACCAGTGGTCCCACGCGGGAGGCCCAGTACTTC	CATSGPTREAQYF
TRBV29-1	TRBJ2-3	-	15	-	TGCAGCCTAAAGCGTACGACAGGCGCCACAGATACGCAGTATTTT	CSLKRTTGATDTQYF
TRBV20-1	TRBJ1-6	-	12	many	TGCAGTGCTTCTCGTTCCGAGGCGCCCCTCCACTTT	CSASRSEAPLHF
TRBV10-3	TRBJ1-3	-	16	once	TGTGCCATCAGTGAGTCCCCCCACAACTCTGGAAACACCATATATTTT	CAISESPHNSGNTIYF
TRBV25-1	TRBJ1-2	TRBD1	16	many	TGTGCCAGCAGCCTATCGACAGGGTTCGGTATCTATGGCTACACCTTC	CASSLSTGFGIYGYTF
TRBV7-9	TRBJ1-2	-	12	-	TGTGCCAGCAGCTCCCCCAAGGATGGCTACACCTTC	CASSSPKDGYTF
TRBV15	TRBJ1-5	TRBD1	14	-	TGTGCCACCAGTAGACAGGGGTTGGAGCAGCCCCAGCATTTT	CATSRQGLEQPQHF
TRBV20-1	TRBJ2-7	-	12	few	TGCAGTGCTAACAGGGAAGACTACGAGCAGTACTTC	CSANREDYEQYF
TRBV10-2	TRBJ1-2	-	13	-	TGCGCCAGCACGGCAGGGTATTCCTATGGCTACACCTTC	CASTAGYSYGYTF
TRBV2	TRBJ1-2	-	19	-	TGTGCCAGCCGAGCGGGTGCCACCGGTAGGGGGTTCGGTAGCTATGGCTACACCTTC	CASRAGATGRGFGSYGYTF